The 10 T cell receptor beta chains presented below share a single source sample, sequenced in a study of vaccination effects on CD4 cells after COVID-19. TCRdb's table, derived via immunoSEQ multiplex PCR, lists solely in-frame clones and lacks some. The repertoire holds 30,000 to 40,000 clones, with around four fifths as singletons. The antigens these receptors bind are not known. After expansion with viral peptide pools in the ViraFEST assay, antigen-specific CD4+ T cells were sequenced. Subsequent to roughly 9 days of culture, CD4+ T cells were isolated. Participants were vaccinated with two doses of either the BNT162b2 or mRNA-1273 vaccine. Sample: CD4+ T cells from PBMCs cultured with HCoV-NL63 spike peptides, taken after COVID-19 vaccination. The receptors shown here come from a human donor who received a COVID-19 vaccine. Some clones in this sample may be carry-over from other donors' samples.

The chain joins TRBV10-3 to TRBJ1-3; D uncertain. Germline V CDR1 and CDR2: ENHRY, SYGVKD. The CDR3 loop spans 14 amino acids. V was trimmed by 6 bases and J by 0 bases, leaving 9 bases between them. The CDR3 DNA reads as TGTGCCATCAGGAGACCAAGCTCTGGAAACACCATATATTTT. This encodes CAIRRPSSGNTIYF.

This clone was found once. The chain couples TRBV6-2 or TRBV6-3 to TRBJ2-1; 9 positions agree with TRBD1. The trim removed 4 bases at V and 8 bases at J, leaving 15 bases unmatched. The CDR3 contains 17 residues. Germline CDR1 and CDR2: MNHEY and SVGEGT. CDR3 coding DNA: TGTGCCAGCAGTTCTCAAACCGGGACAGGGTCAAAATATGAGCAGTTCTTC. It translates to CASSSQTGTGSKYEQFF.

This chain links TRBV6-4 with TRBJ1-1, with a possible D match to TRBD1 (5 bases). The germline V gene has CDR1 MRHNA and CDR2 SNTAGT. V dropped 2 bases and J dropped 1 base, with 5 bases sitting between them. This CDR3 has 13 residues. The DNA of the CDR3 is TGTGCCAGCAGTGACGGGACGAACACTGAAGCTTTCTTT. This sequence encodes CASSDGTNTEAFF.

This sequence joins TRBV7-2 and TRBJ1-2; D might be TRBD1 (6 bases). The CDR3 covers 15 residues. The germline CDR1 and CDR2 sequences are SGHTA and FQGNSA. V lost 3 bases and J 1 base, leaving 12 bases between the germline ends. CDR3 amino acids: CASSFRDTRNYGYTF. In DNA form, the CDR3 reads TGTGCCAGCAGCTTCCGGGACACGCGTAACTATGGCTACACCTTC.

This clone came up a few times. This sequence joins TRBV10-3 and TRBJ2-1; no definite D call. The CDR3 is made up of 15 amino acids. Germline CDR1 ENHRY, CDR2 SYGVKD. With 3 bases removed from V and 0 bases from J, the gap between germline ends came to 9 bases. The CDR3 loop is CAISDLGSSYNEQFF. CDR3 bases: TGTGCCATCAGTGATTTGGGCAGCTCCTACAATGAGCAGTTCTTC.

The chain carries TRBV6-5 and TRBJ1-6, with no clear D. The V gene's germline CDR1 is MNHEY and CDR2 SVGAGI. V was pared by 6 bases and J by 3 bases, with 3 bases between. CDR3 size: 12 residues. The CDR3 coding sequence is TGTGCCAGCAGGGGCTATAATTCACCCCTCCACTTT. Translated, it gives CASRGYNSPLHF.

The DNA for the CDR3 is TGTGCCAGCAGGATGCCTCTTCAGAGCACAGATACGCAGTATTTT. Translating it yields CASRMPLQSTDTQYF. The rearrangement links TRBV2 to TRBJ2-3; D unresolved. Germline loops: CDR1 SNHLY, CDR2 FYNNEI. V was shortened by 6 bases and J by 0 bases, with 13 bases between the two germline ends. The CDR3 consists of 15 residues.

The CDR3 region is CASSEMGGGEPQHF. For the CDR3, the DNA is TGTGCCAGCAGTGAGATGGGGGGCGGAGAGCCCCAGCATTTT. This chain connects TRBV6-4 to TRBJ1-5, with D maybe TRBD1 (6 bases). Germline values: CDR1 MRHNA, CDR2 SNTAGT. Deletions cut 3 bases from V and 8 bases from J, with 14 bases between. The CDR3 spans 14 residues.

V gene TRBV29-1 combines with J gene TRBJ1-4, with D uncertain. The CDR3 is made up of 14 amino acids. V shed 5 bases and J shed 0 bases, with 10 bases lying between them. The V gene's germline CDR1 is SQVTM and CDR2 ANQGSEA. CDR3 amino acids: CSVLAISTNEKLFF. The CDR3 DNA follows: TGCAGCGTTTTAGCAATTTCAACTAATGAAAAACTGTTTTTT.

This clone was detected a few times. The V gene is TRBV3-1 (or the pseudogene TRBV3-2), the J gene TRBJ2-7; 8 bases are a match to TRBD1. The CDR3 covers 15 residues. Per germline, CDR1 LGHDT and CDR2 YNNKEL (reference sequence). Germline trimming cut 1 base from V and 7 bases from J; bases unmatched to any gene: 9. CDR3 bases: TGTGCCAGCAGCCAAGTAGCCCAGGGGGCGGAGGAGCAGTACGTC. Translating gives CASSQVAQGAEEQYV.